The 19 T cell receptor beta chains below come from one sample, sequenced in a study of early T cells in non-severe SARS-CoV-2 infection (dated by TCRdb to the early 2020s). Library generation was performed with 5' RACE. Data came from a NextSeq 500. The public sequencing data were trimmed at Q25 with fastp and processed into clonotypes with MiXCR by TCRdb, which kept only in-frame beta chains. Duplicate CDR3 protein sequences are folded into a single record with the most common DNA and genes. Present in this sample are over 90,000 distinct CDR3 sequences, around 13% of which were seen just once. Of the sample, 6.2% falls within the top ten clones. Sample: whole blood. The receptor source for this set is an adult who was a healthcare worker with PCR-confirmed SARS-CoV-2 infection or an uninfected control (not recorded which).

This clonotype was observed many times. The rearrangement joins TRBV4-1 to TRBJ2-7, with 11 nucleotides matching TRBD2. Trimming removed 1 base from V and 7 bases from J; junction bases left unmatched: 6. CDR1 is MGHRA, CDR2 YSYEKL, per germline. The CDR3 length is 15 residues. The CDR3 coding sequence is TGCGCCAGCAGCCAAGGGCTAGCGGGAGGTTGGGAGCAGTACTTC. As protein: CASSQGLAGGWEQYF.

This clonotype turned up a few times. V is TRBV5-1 and J is TRBJ2-5, with 9 bases that match TRBD1. V lost 5 bases, J lost 5 bases, and 7 bases stayed unmatched. The germline V gene has CDR1 SGHRS and CDR2 YFSETQ. The CDR3 loop spans 14 amino acids. The CDR3: CASRYRTGVETQYF. For the CDR3, the DNA is TGCGCCAGCAGATATCGGACAGGGGTCGAGACCCAGTACTTC.

This rearrangement joins TRBV28 to TRBJ2-7; 7 bases agree with TRBD2. The CDR3 covers 15 residues. Germline V gene data show CDR1 as MDHEN and CDR2 as SYDVKM. The V gene end was trimmed by 3 bases and the J gene end by 4 bases; junction bases not matched to a gene: 9. The chain's CDR3 is CASSFRGRAYYEQYF. DNA of the CDR3: TGTGCCAGCAGTTTCCGGGGGAGGGCTTATTACGAGCAGTACTTC.

V usage is TRBV28 and J usage is TRBJ1-5; D is undetermined. This CDR3 comprises 14 residues. From germline, CDR1 is MDHEN and CDR2 SYDVKM. V was clipped by 3 bases and J by 2 bases, with 8 bases between them. DNA for the CDR3: TGTGCCAGCAGTTTTGAGTGGGGCAATCAGCCCCAGCATTTT. Protein: CASSFEWGNQPQHF.

This clonotype was observed a handful of times. This chain connects TRBV9 to TRBJ2-1; unclear D gene. Deletions cut 0 bases from V and 6 bases from J, with 13 bases between. The germline V gene has CDR1 SGDLS and CDR2 YYNGEE. The CDR3 runs to 15 residues. The CDR3 DNA sequence: TGTGCCAGCAGCGTAGGTGGTACCGGAGCCAATGAGCAGTTCTTC. Translating it yields CASSVGGTGANEQFF.

The rearrangement joins TRBV29-1 to TRBJ2-7, with 9 bases aligning to TRBD2. The CDR3 spans 12 residues. V shed 4 bases, J shed 4 bases, and the junction held 2 bases outside the gene matches. From germline, CDR1 is SQVTM and CDR2 ANQGSEA. The CDR3 region has the DNA TGCAGCGTTGGGACTAGCGTTTACGAGCAGTACTTC. Translating it yields CSVGTSVYEQYF.

This clonotype has ten or more counts. V is TRBV29-1 and J is TRBJ2-5; D unresolved. CDR1 is SQVTM and CDR2 is ANQGSEA in the germline V gene. The CDR3 runs 15 residues. Trimming took off 2 bases at V and 2 bases at J, with 15 bases between the two ends. The CDR3 DNA reads as TGCAGCGTTGAACGCCACGGACGAGTACAAGAGACCCAGTACTTC. Translating it yields CSVERHGRVQETQYF.

The chain joins TRBV6-2 or TRBV6-3 to TRBJ2-2; 10 bases line up with TRBD2. The CDR3 loop spans 16 amino acids. The junction had 15 bases not matched to a gene; V was cut back by 10 bases and J by 7 bases. Germline V lookup: CDR1 MNHEY, CDR2 SVGEGT. In nucleotides, the CDR3 is TGTGCCACCAGCGGTCCGGGGACTAGCGATGGCGGGGAGCTGTTTTTT. Protein: CATSGPGTSDGGELFF.

V gene TRBV7-9 combines with J gene TRBJ2-1; TRBD2 matches at 12 bases. This CDR3 region has 17 residues. After removal of 5 bases from V and 2 bases from J, the junction contained 7 bases not matched to a gene. Germline CDR1 SEHNR, CDR2 FQNEAQ (reference sequence). CDR3 DNA: TGTGCCAGCAGCCCGTCTAGCGGGAGGGCCCCCTACAATGAGCAGTTCTTC. This translates into CASSPSSGRAPYNEQFF.

The J gene is TRBJ2-3, the V gene TRBV15; unclear D gene. The CDR3 extends over 12 amino acids. V lost 0 bases to trimming and J lost 8 bases, with 6 bases between them. Germline V gene lookup returns CDR1 LNHNV and CDR2 YYDKDF (reference sequence). The CDR3 protein is CATSRDWGTQYF. The DNA of the CDR3 is TGTGCCACCAGCAGAGATTGGGGTACGCAGTATTTT. The whole variable domain, remainder taken from reference TRBV15 and TRBJ2-3, is DAMVIQNPRYQVTQFGKPVTLSCSQTLNHNVMYWYQQKSSQAPKLLFHYYDKDFNNEADTPDNFQSRRPNTSFCFLDIRSPGLGDTAMYLCATSRDWGTQYFGPGTRLTVL.

The chain combines TRBV5-6 with TRBJ2-2; 11 nucleotides agree with TRBD1. The CDR3 has 16 residues. The trim removed 4 bases at V and 5 bases at J, leaving 7 bases unmatched. Per germline, CDR1 SGHDT and CDR2 YYEEEE. The CDR3 spells CASSHGTGGSTGELFF. The CDR3 DNA is TGTGCCAGCAGCCACGGGACAGGGGGATCAACCGGGGAGCTGTTTTTT.

This clonotype was detected ten times or more. J is TRBJ2-1 and V is TRBV29-1; unclear D gene. Germline CDR1 is SQVTM and CDR2 is ANQGSEA. The CDR3 consists of 11 residues. The germline V and J ends were trimmed by 7 bases and 7 bases, with 11 bases remaining between them. The CDR3 bases are TGCAGCGCTGACCCCACTAATGAGCAGTTCTTC. Translated, it gives CSADPTNEQFF.

This clonotype was recorded a few times. V usage is TRBV7-2 and J usage is TRBJ1-1; D is uncertain. Germline CDR1 reads SGHTA; CDR2 reads FQGNSA. The CDR3 runs 13 residues. The germline V and J ends were trimmed by 1 base and 9 bases, with 12 bases remaining between them. CDR3 DNA: TGTGCCAGCAGCTTAGAATACGGACGTAAAGCTTTCTTT. It encodes CASSLEYGRKAFF.

Notes on this clonotype: A single base separates this from a much larger clone, so it may be a read error. CDR3 in amino acids: CASILKRAGELFF. In nucleotides, the CDR3 is TGTGCCAGCATCTTAAAGAGGGCCGGGGAGCTTTTTTTT. V usage is TRBV11-2 and J usage is TRBJ2-2; D is possibly TRBD2 (5 bases). CDR3 size: 13 residues. Per the germline V gene, CDR1 is SGHAT and CDR2 is FQNNGV. The full variable domain, with the rest looked up from reference TRBV11-2 and TRBJ2-2, is EAGVAQSPRYKIIEKRQSVAFWCNPISGHATLYWYQQILGQGPKLLIQFQNNGVVDDSQLPKDRFSAERLKGVDSTLKIQPAKLEDSAVYLCASILKRAGELFFGEGSRLTVL.

The CDR3 region is CASSLYLAGDEQYF. As DNA, the CDR3 is TGTGCCAGCAGTTTATACCTAGCGGGAGACGAGCAGTACTTC. This rearrangement joins TRBV28 to TRBJ2-7; the match to TRBD2 covers 10 bases. Losses at the gene ends were 1 base for V and 5 bases for J; bases not matched to a gene: 2. The CDR3 runs 14 residues. Germline V gene sequence: CDR1 MDHEN, CDR2 SYDVKM.

The sample holds many counts of this clonotype. The rearrangement joins TRBV6-6 to TRBJ2-2; weak D call: TRBD1 (6 bases). Germline loops: CDR1 MNHNY, CDR2 SVGAGI (reference sequence). The CDR3 loop spans 14 amino acids. V gave up 6 bases and J gave up 2 bases, with 10 bases separating them. CDR3: CASRDRVNTGELFF. As DNA, the CDR3 is TGTGCCAGCAGGGACAGAGTAAACACCGGGGAGCTGTTTTTT.

J is TRBJ2-7 and V is TRBV3-1; D uncertain. Germline values: CDR1 LGHDT, CDR2 YNNKEL (reference sequence). V was trimmed by 3 bases and J by 4 bases, leaving 10 bases between them. This CDR3 is built from 13 residues. This CDR3 reads CASSQGVGYEQYF. Here the CDR3 DNA reads TGTGCCAGCAGCCAGGGCGTAGGGTACGAGCAGTACTTC.

Here the CDR3 reads CASRPGDTEAFF. The DNA for the CDR3 is TGTGCCAGCAGACCAGGGGACACTGAAGCTTTCTTT. This chain joins TRBV7-9 and TRBJ1-1, with D possibly being TRBD1 (6 bases). CDR3 length: 12 amino acids. V was clipped by 6 bases and J by 3 bases, with 8 bases between them. CDR1 and CDR2 (germline): SEHNR, FQNEAQ (reference sequence).

This clonotype has a single count. The chain combines TRBV11-2 with TRBJ2-7; D is unresolved. The germline V and J ends were trimmed by 3 bases and 1 base, with 7 bases remaining between them. Looked up from germline, CDR1 is SGHAT and CDR2 is FQNNGV. The CDR3 runs 13 residues. In DNA form, the CDR3 reads TGTGCCAGCAGCTTTAAAGCTTCCTACGAGCAGTACTTC. Translating it yields CASSFKASYEQYF.